The sequence of this T cell receptor (beta chain) was determined in a study of T cells after yellow fever vaccination. TCRdb processed the 5' RACE reads anew with MiXCR; each CDR3 protein has one entry. Among hundreds of thousands of distinct CDR3 sequences listed, approximately 4% were seen once. This clonotype appeared a few times. There are 15 residues in the CDR3. Trimming cost V 4 bases and J 1 base, with 10 bases left between them. Looked up from germline, CDR1 is LNHNV and CDR2 is YYDKDF (reference sequence). Sequencing was performed on PBMCs, taken 5 days after the yellow fever booster vaccination. The receptor's source is a man younger than 35 who received the YFV17D yellow fever vaccine. The chain recombines TRBV15 with TRBJ2-2, with D possibly TRBD2 on 7 matching bases. CDR3 region: CATSKRGGNTGELFF. The CDR3 DNA reads TGTGCCACCAGCAAGAGGGGGGGGAACACCGGGGAGCTGTTTTTT.